This T cell receptor beta chain was captured in a study of blood T cell repertoires in COVID-19. The V end was cut by 0 bases, the J end by 3 bases, with 20 bases between. The CDR3 is 17 amino acids. The V gene's germline CDR1 is GTSNPN and CDR2 SVGIG (reference sequence). Method: immunoSEQ multiplex PCR; TCRdb's copy keeps in-frame clones and lacks some. The data hold about 140,000 clones, with roughly four fifths observed a single time. This chain connects TRBV30 to TRBJ1-1; D possibly corresponds to TRBD1 (5 bases). Sequencing used peripheral blood. This receptor was taken from a woman older than 75 with active or convalescent COVID-19. The CDR3 DNA reads TGTGCCTGGAGTGTAGCCAGGGCAACCCCAGGAGACACTGAAGCTTTCTTT. Its translation is CAWSVARATPGDTEAFF.